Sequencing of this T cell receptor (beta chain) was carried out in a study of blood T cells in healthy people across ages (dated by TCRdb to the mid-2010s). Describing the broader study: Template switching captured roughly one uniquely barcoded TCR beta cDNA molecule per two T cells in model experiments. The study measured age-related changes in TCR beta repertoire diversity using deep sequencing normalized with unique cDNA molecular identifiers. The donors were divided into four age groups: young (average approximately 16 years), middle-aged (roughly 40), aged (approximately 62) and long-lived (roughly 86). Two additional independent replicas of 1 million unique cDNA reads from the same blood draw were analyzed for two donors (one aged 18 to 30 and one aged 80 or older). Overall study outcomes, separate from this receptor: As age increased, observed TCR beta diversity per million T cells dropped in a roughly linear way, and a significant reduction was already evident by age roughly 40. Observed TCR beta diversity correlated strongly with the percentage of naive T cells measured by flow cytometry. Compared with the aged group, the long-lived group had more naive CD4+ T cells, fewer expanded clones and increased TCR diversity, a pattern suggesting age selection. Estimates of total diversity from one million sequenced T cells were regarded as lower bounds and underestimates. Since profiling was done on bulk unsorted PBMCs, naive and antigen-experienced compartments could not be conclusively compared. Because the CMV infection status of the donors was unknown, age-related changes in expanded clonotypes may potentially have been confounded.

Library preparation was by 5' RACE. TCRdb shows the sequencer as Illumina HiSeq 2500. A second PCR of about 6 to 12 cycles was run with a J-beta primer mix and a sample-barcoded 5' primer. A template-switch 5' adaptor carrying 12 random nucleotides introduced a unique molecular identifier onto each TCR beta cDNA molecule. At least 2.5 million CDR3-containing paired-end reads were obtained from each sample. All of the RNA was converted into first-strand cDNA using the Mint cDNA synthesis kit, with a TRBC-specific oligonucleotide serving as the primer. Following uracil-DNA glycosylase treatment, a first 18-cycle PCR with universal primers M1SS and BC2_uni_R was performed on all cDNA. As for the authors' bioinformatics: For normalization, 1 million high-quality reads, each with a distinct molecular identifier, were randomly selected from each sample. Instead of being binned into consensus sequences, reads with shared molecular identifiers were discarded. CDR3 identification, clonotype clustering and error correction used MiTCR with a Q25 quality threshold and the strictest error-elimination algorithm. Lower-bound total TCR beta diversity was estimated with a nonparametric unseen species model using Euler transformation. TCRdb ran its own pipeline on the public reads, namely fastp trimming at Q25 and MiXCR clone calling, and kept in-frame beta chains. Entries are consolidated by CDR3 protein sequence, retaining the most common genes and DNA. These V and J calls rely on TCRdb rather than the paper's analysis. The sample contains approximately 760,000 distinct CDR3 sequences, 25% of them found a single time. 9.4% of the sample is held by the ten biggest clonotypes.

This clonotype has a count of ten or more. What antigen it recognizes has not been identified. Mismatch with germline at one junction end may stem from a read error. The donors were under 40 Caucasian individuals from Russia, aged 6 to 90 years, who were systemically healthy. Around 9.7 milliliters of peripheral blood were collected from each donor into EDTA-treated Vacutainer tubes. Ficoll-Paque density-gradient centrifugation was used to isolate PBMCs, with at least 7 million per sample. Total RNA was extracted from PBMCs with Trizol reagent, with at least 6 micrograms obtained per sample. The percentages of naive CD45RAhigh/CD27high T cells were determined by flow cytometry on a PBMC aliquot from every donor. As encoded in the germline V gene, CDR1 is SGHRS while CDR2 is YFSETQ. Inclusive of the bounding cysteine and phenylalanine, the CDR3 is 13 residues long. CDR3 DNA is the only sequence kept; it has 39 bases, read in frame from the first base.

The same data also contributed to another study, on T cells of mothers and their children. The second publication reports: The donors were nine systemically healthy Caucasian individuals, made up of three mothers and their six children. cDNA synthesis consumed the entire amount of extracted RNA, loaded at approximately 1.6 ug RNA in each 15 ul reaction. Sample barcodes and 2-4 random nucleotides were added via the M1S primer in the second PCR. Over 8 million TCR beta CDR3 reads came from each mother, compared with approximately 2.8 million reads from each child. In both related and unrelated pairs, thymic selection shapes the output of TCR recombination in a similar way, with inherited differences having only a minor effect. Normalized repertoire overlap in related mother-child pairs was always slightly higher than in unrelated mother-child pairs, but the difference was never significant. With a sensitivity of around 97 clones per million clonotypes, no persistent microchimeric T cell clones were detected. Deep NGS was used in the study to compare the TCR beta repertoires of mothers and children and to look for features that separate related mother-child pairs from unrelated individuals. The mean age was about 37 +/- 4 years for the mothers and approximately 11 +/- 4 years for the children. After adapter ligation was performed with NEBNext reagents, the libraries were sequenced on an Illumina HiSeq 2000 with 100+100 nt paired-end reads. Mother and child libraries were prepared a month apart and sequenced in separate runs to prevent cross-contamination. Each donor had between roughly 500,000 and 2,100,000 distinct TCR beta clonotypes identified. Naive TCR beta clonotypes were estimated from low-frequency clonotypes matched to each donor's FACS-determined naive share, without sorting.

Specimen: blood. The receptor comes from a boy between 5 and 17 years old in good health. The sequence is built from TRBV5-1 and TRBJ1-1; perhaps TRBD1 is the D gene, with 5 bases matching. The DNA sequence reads TGTGCCAGCAGTTTTACAGGGAACACTGAAGCTTTCTTT. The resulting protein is CASSFTGNTEAFF.